The entry that follows covers one T cell receptor (beta chain) sequence. In the authors' workflow: For nucleated cells, counts were estimated from reference gene primer amplification. The assay was immunoSEQ multiplex PCR, and TCRdb's table has in-frame clones only and misses some. The DNA gave D and trimming, while V, J and clone size come from that table. The table includes a few hundred thousand clones, around 81% detected once. V shed 3 bases and J shed 5 bases, with 10 bases lying between them. Germline-derived CDR1 and CDR2 are KGHSH and LQKENI. The CDR3 runs to 14 residues. This specimen belongs to a study of blood T cell repertoires in COVID-19.

The chain combines TRBV18 with TRBJ2-2; the D is unclear. This clonotype was sampled from a human donor in a cohort sampled during active COVID-19. The sample comprised peripheral blood. CDR3 DNA: TGTGCCAGCTCACCGTCGACTGTTACCGGGGAGCTGTTTTTT. Translated, it gives CASSPSTVTGELFF. The entire variable domain, with the rest obtained from reference TRBV18 and TRBJ2-2, is as follows: NAGVMQNPRHLVRRRGQEARLRCSPMKGHSHVYWYRQLPEEGLKFMVYLQKENIIDESGMPKERFSAEFPKEGPSILRIQQVVRGDSAAYFCASSPSTVTGELFFGEGSRLTVL.